This passage covers 14 T cell receptor beta chains from one sample sequenced in a study of CD8+ T cells in alopecia areata. The sequencing template was cDNA reverse transcribed from extracted RNA. Sequencing used immunoSEQ multiplex PCR; TCRdb keeps in-frame clones, though not all of them. The sample records roughly 5,100 clones, around 93% being singletons. Noted treatment: oral pan-JAK inhibitor, 5-10 mg twice daily. Peripheral blood samples and lesional scalp punch biopsies were obtained from alopecia areata patients. The specimen was skin, collected at week 4, from a patient treated with tofacitinib. These receptors came from a human donor with alopecia areata.

The chain is built from TRBV7-8 and TRBJ2-3; the D gene is possibly TRBD1 (6 bases). The CDR3 contains 14 residues. Trimming left V 3 bases short and J 3 bases short, with 10 bases between. Germline assignment: CDR1 SGHVS and CDR2 FQNEAQ. CDR3 DNA sequence: TGTGCCAGCAGCTTTCAGGGGCCTACAGATACGCAGTATTTT. Amino acid sequence: CASSFQGPTDTQYF.

The chain has TRBV27 and TRBJ2-1; no firm D call. Germline V gene lookup returns CDR1 MNHEY and CDR2 SMNVEV (reference sequence). The V end lost 2 bases, the J end lost 7 bases, and 21 bases lay between the germline ends. The CDR3 runs to 17 residues. The CDR3 sequence is CASSLGFGYGLRNEQFF. The CDR3 DNA is TGTGCCAGCAGTTTAGGGTTTGGGTACGGGTTGAGGAATGAGCAGTTCTTC.

This clone was found once. This sequence joins TRBV6-4 and TRBJ2-3; tentative D call: TRBD2 (5 bases). Germline assignment: CDR1 MRHNA and CDR2 SNTAGT. V lost 2 bases and J 10 bases, leaving 16 bases between the germline ends. This CDR3 is built from 14 residues. The CDR3 spells CASSDGIYRDAQYF. CDR3 in DNA: TGTGCCAGCAGTGACGGGATCTACCGGGATGCGCAGTATTTT.

This chain links TRBV5-1 with TRBJ2-6; possibly TRBD1 or TRBD2 for D (5 bases each). V shed 0 bases and J shed 4 bases, with 35 bases lying between them. The length of the CDR3 is 24 residues. Germline CDR1 and CDR2: SGHRS and YFSETQ. For the CDR3, the DNA is TGCGCCAGCAGCTTGGAGAGTTCCGTTGGCAGGGCGAGGGACCGGCTTACGGGGGCCAACGTCCTGACTTTC. Translation: CASSLESSVGRARDRLTGANVLTF.

This rearrangement joins TRBV9 to TRBJ2-2, with D uncertain. The CDR3 length is 14 residues. Trimming stripped 0 bases from V and 6 bases from J, with 9 bases between. Germline values: CDR1 SGDLS, CDR2 YYNGEE. CDR3 loop: CASSVGSGAGELFF. The CDR3 DNA follows: TGTGCCAGCAGCGTAGGGTCCGGCGCCGGGGAGCTGTTTTTT.

V usage is TRBV28 and J usage is TRBJ2-5, with D perhaps TRBD1 (6 bases). Looked up from germline, CDR1 is MDHEN and CDR2 is SYDVKM. The CDR3 covers 12 residues. V shed 6 bases and J shed 5 bases, with 10 bases lying between them. The CDR3 is CASSQGMETQYF. The CDR3 DNA is TGTGCCAGCAGCCAGGGGATGGAGACCCAGTACTTC.

To note about this clone: Different DNA sequences within this sample yield the same CDR3. This chain connects TRBV7-8 to TRBJ2-1; D unresolved. The CDR3 has 13 residues. The germline V gene encodes CDR1 SGHVS and CDR2 FQNEAQ. Trimming removed 1 base at V and 7 bases at J, with 8 bases between. CDR3 loop: CASSLGGPNEQFF. For the CDR3, the DNA is TGTGCCAGCAGCTTAGGGGGTCCGAATGAGCAGTTCTTC.

The chain is built from TRBV9 and TRBJ1-6; no reliable D call. Per germline, CDR1 SGDLS and CDR2 YYNGEE. The V end lost 3 bases, the J end lost 3 bases, and 7 bases lay between the germline ends. The CDR3 spans 14 residues. In DNA form, the CDR3 reads TGTGCCAGCAGCGAGCAAGGCTATAATTCACCCCTCCACTTT. It yields the protein CASSEQGYNSPLHF.

J is TRBJ2-7 and V is TRBV28, with a tentative D call TRBD1 (6 bases). Per germline, CDR1 MDHEN and CDR2 SYDVKM. Trimming removed 10 bases from V and 6 bases from J, with 22 bases in between. This CDR3 is built from 14 residues. CDR3 sequence reads: CATRRGTPSSEQYF. The CDR3 nucleotides are TGTGCCACGAGAAGGGGGACCCCGAGTAGCGAGCAGTACTTC.

This clone is a singleton in its sample. The chain employs TRBV7-4 and TRBJ2-5; no clear D gene. The CDR3 covers 12 residues. The V gene's germline CDR1 is SGHVT and CDR2 SQSDAQ. V shed 2 bases and J shed 2 bases, with 3 bases lying between them. CDR3: CASSLYQETQYF. Written as DNA, the CDR3 is TGTGCCAGCAGCTTATATCAAGAGACCCAGTACTTC.

CDR3 sequence (DNA): TGTGCCAGCAGCTGGGAAGGGGCCGGTGGATACACTGAAGCTTTCTTT. Translation gives CASSWEGAGGYTEAFF. The chain carries TRBV5-6 and TRBJ1-1, with a weak D call TRBD1 (5 bases). This CDR3 spans 16 amino acids. V was pared by 3 bases and J by 3 bases, with 18 bases between. The V gene's germline CDR1 is SGHDT and CDR2 YYEEEE.

The genes are TRBV6-6 and TRBJ1-1; TRBD1 is a possible D gene (6 bases). V lost 5 bases and J lost 4, with 11 bases in between. The CDR3 covers 13 residues. CDR1 and CDR2 from the germline V gene are MNHNY and SVGAGI (reference sequence). CDR3 sequence: CASSTGFGTEAFF. The CDR3 nucleotides are TGTGCCAGCAGTACAGGGTTTGGCACTGAAGCTTTCTTT.

The genes are TRBV5-6 and TRBJ1-4; D remains unclear. The CDR3 extends over 16 amino acids. Trimming removed 0 bases at V and 5 bases at J, with 14 bases between. CDR1 SGHDT and CDR2 YYEEEE come from the germline V gene. CDR3 DNA: TGTGCCAGCAGCTTGGTATCCTATCCGGGGAATGAAAAACTGTTTTTT. Its protein is CASSLVSYPGNEKLFF. Using reference TRBV5-6 and TRBJ1-4 for the parts outside the CDR3, the full variable domain is DAGVTQSPTHLIKTRGQQVTLRCSPKSGHDTVSWYQQALGQGPQFIFQYYEEEERQRGNFPDRFSGHQFPNYSSELNVNALLLGDSALYLCASSLVSYPGNEKLFFGSGTQLSVL.

The chain has TRBV9 and TRBJ2-2; 14 bases match TRBD2. With 3 bases clipped from V and 5 bases from J, the junction kept 6 bases outside the gene matches. Germline loops: CDR1 SGDLS, CDR2 YYNGEE. CDR3 length equals 17 residues. CDR3 DNA sequence: TGTGCCAGCAGCGGGACTAGCGGGGGGCCCCGGACCGGGGAGCTGTTTTTT. As protein: CASSGTSGGPRTGELFF. Looking up the rest from reference TRBV9 and TRBJ2-2 gives the full variable domain: DSGVTQTPKHLITATGQRVTLRCSPRSGDLSVYWYQQSLDQGLQFLIQYYNGEERAKGNILERFSAQQFPDLHSELNLSSLELGDSALYFCASSGTSGGPRTGELFFGEGSRLTVL.